This T cell receptor (beta chain) was retrieved from a study of metastatic and nonmetastatic thyroid tumors. Patients were all untreated before their thyroid surgery. In its sample, this clone ranks as medium-sized. Via MiXCR, TCRdb re-called the PCR reads. This table has approximately 10,000 clones, under 25% appearing once. There are 13 residues in the CDR3. The V and J ends lost 4 bases and 5 bases respectively, with 14 bases between them. Looked up from germline, CDR1 is DFQATT and CDR2 is SNEGSKA (reference sequence). Sequencing used adjacent normal tissue. The rearrangement uses TRBV20-1 and TRBJ1-2; possibly TRBD1 for D (6 bases). This receptor was obtained from a female donor with papillary thyroid cancer or a benign thyroid nodule (not recorded which). Some clones in this sample may be carry-over from other donors' samples. This CDR3 reads CSATTGAGYGYTF. CDR3 DNA sequence: TGCAGTGCTACTACGGGGGCGGGGTATGGCTACACCTTC.